This TCR beta chain was observed in a study of blood T cell repertoires in COVID-19. Overall study context: The United States, Italy and Spain provided the acute and convalescent COVID-19 samples.

Authors' methods: Scientists estimated how many nucleated cells there were by amplifying reference gene primers. Produced via immunoSEQ multiplex PCR; TCRdb's table is partial and in-frame only. V and J calls plus clone size are reproduced from that table; the DNA served to infer D and trimming. The table lists approximately 100,000 clones, 88% of them singletons. Between the trimmed V and J ends, which lost 1 base and 4 bases, there was a span of 13 bases. The CDR3 length is 15 residues. Per the germline V gene, CDR1 is LNHDA and CDR2 is SQIVND (reference sequence). The specimen was peripheral blood. The clonotype was recovered from an older woman with acute or convalescent COVID-19. The V call is TRBV19, the J call TRBJ1-2; TRBD1 is a possible D gene (6 bases). The CDR3 DNA sequence: TGTGCCAGTAGTATAGTAGCCGGACAGACCTATGGCTACACCTTC. Protein product: CASSIVAGQTYGYTF.